This TCR beta chain was documented in a study of cytomegalovirus exposure and HLA in healthy donors. Primers for the PCR totalled 60 Vbeta and 13 Jbeta. The protocol was immunoSEQ multiplex PCR, while the TCRdb copy is restricted to in-frame clones and leaves out a portion. This sample has roughly 160,000 clones, with approximately 80% found just once. The CDR3 runs 17 residues. The V gene's germline CDR1 is SGHTA and CDR2 FQGNSA. The V gene end was trimmed by 0 bases and the J gene end by 5 bases; junction bases not matched to a gene: 6. Specimen: PBMCs. This chain joins TRBV7-2 and TRBJ2-3, with 12 bases matching TRBD2. The TCR comes from a man aged 50 or older in good health and CMV-seropositive. In DNA form, the CDR3 reads TGTGCCAGCAGCTTAGCGCGACTAGCGGGAGTGGTAGATACGCAGTATTTT. Translation: CASSLARLAGVVDTQYF.